This TCR beta chain is from a study of response to subunit inactivated influenza vaccine. Using its own MiXCR run on the RT-PCR reads, TCRdb lists one record per CDR3 protein. Of 450,000 to 600,000 distinct CDR3 sequences in the sample, about 17% were seen once. Trimming took 3 bases from V and 5 from J; bases not matched to a gene: 6. CDR1 LGHNA and CDR2 YSLEER come from the germline V gene. The CDR3 runs to 15 residues. This receptor was identified in a man between 45 and 75 years old who received an inactivated influenza vaccine. The V and J genes are TRBV4-3 and TRBJ2-7, with 11 positions matching TRBD1. The sequencing here drew on CD4+ T cells sorted from PBMCs, taken about 24 months after vaccination. Here the CDR3 reads CASSQFPGQGDEQYF. The DNA for the CDR3 is TGCGCCAGCAGCCAGTTTCCGGGACAGGGGGACGAGCAGTACTTC.